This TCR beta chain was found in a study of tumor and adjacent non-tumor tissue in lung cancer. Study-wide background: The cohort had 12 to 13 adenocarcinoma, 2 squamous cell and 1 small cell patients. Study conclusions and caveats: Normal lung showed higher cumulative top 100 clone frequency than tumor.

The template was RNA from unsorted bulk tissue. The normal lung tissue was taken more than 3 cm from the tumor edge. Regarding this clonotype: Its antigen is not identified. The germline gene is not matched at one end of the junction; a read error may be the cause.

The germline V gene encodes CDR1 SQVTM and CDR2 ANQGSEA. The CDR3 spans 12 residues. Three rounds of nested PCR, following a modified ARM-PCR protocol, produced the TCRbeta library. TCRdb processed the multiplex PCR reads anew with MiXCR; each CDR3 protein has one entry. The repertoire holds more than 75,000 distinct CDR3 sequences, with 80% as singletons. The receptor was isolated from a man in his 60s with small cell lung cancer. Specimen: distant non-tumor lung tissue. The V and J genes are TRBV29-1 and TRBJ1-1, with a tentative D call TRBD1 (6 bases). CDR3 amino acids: CSVRRGASEAFF. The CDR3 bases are TGCAGCGTGCGGAGGGGGGCCTCTGAGGCTTTCTTT.